Each of the 20 T cell receptor beta chains below was sequenced from the same sample in a study of low-dose radiotherapy and immunotherapy resistance in tumors. Both a constant-region primer and a V-primer adapter served to amplify TCRs across roughly 21 PCR cycles. A single record per CDR3 protein comes from TCRdb applying MiXCR to the reads. The sample contains about 46,000 distinct CDR3 sequences, about an eighth of which appear only once. The sample's time point: before trial treatment. The sample in question was PBMCs, obtained before treatment. The receptor set was obtained from a female donor with ovarian cancer.

This clonotype was recorded many times. The DNA for the CDR3 is TGTGCCTGGAGACCTAGCGGGAGCACTGAGCAGTTCTTC. This encodes CAWRPSGSTEQFF. This rearrangement joins TRBV30 to TRBJ2-1, with 10 nucleotides matching TRBD2. CDR3 length: 13 amino acids. The germline CDR1 and CDR2 sequences are GTSNPN and SVGIG (reference sequence). Unmatched junction bases numbered 5, after V lost 3 bases and J lost 9 bases.

The sample holds a few counts of this clonotype. This chain joins TRBV2 and TRBJ2-7; 9 bases are a match to TRBD2. CDR3 size: 16 residues. V was clipped by 0 bases and J by 4 bases; unmatched bases: 7. Germline V gives CDR1 SNHLY, CDR2 FYNNEI. For the CDR3, the DNA is TGTGCCAGCAGTGAAGCGTTTGGCGGGGGGGCGTACGAGCAGTACTTC. Amino acid sequence: CASSEAFGGGAYEQYF. Full variable domain (outside the CDR3, taken from reference TRBV2 and TRBJ2-7): EPEVTQTPSHQVTQMGQEVILRCVPISNHLYFYWYRQILGQKVEFLVSFYNNEISEKSEIFDDQFSVERPDGSNFTLKIRSTKLEDSAMYFCASSEAFGGGAYEQYFGPGTRLTVT.

The sample holds many counts of this clonotype. The V call is TRBV6-2 or TRBV6-3, the J call TRBJ2-7; weak D call: TRBD2 (6 bases). In germline, CDR1 is MNHEY, CDR2 SVGEGT. V lost 6 bases to trimming and J lost 0 bases, with 12 bases between them. CDR3 length equals 14 residues. The CDR3 region has the DNA TGTGCCAGCAGGACTGGGGGGAGCTCCTACGAGCAGTACTTC. It translates to CASRTGGSSYEQYF.

The rearrangement joins TRBV11-1 to TRBJ2-7; tentative D call: TRBD1 (6 bases). The V gene lost 5 bases and the J gene lost 0 bases, with 14 bases spanning the gap. Germline V CDR1 and CDR2: SGHAT, FQDESV (reference sequence). The CDR3 sequence is 15 residues long. CDR3 nucleotides: TGTGCCAGCAGCGACCTCGGGACATACTCCTACGAGCAGTACTTC. Protein: CASSDLGTYSYEQYF.

The chain employs TRBV5-8 and TRBJ2-2, with 9 nucleotides matching TRBD1. Germline lookup yields CDR1 SGHTS and CDR2 YDEGEE. Unmatched junction bases numbered 1, after V lost 4 bases and J lost 0 bases. The CDR3 is made up of 15 amino acids. The CDR3 bases are TGTGCCAGCAGCCGGGACAGGGCGAACACCGGGGAGCTGTTTTTT. Translation gives CASSRDRANTGELFF.

This clonotype was recorded only once. This likely traces to a read error, being one base from a far larger clone. The chain is built from TRBV5-6 and TRBJ2-1, with D perhaps assigned TRBD1 or TRBD2 (5 bases each). The V end lost 4 bases, the J end lost 13 bases, and 21 bases lay between the germline ends. The CDR3 sequence is 14 residues long. CDR1 and CDR2 from the germline V gene are SGHDT and YYEEEE. The CDR3 DNA sequence: TGTGCCAGCAGCCTGACTGGGGACCAAGAGACCCAGTTCTTC. Residues: CASSLTGDQETQFF.

The table lists this clonotype with many counts. The chain uses TRBV13 and TRBJ2-5; either TRBD1 or TRBD2 may supply D (5 bases each). Germline lookup yields CDR1 PRHDT and CDR2 FYEKMQ (reference sequence). The CDR3 is made up of 15 amino acids. The V end lost 5 bases, the J end lost 4 bases, and 17 bases lay between the germline ends. The CDR3 reads CASSPSPSGGETQYF. CDR3 DNA sequence: TGTGCCAGCAGCCCTTCCCCTAGTGGGGGAGAGACCCAGTACTTC.

The table lists this clonotype with many counts. The chain recombines TRBV2 with TRBJ2-7; no firm D call. Germline loops: CDR1 SNHLY, CDR2 FYNNEI. Trimming left V 2 bases short and J 7 bases short, with 6 bases between. This CDR3 is 11 amino acids long. The CDR3 DNA reads TGTGCCAGCAGTGAAATAGGGGAGCAGTACTTC. Translating gives CASSEIGEQYF.

This clonotype was observed many times. This chain uses TRBV2 with TRBJ1-2; D call uncertain. This CDR3 is built from 13 residues. Germline assignment: CDR1 SNHLY and CDR2 FYNNEI. V lost 5 bases to trimming and J lost 6 bases, with 13 bases between them. As DNA, the CDR3 is TGTGCCAGCAGTATTGCTAACACGGATGGCTACACCTTC. Translating gives CASSIANTDGYTF.

This clonotype was counted ten times or more. The chain carries TRBV2 and TRBJ1-5; tentative D call: TRBD1 (6 bases). The CDR3 consists of 15 residues. V lost 0 bases to trimming and J lost 5 bases, with 11 bases between them. The V gene's germline CDR1 is SNHLY and CDR2 FYNNEI. CDR3 bases: TGTGCCAGCAGTGAAGCCGGGGGGCGGGATCAGCCCCAGCATTTT. This translates into CASSEAGGRDQPQHF.

This clonotype was picked up many times. CDR3 DNA: TGTGCCAGCAGTGACGGAGGGTATGGCTACACCTTC. This translates into CASSDGGYGYTF. The chain carries TRBV6-1 and TRBJ1-2; D is unclear. V lost 3 bases and J lost 5, with 7 bases in between. Germline V gives CDR1 MNHNS, CDR2 SASEGT. CDR3 length: 12 amino acids.

The table lists this clonotype with many counts. The chain has TRBV20-1 and TRBJ2-3; TRBD2 aligns across 8 bases. After removal of 4 bases from V and 1 base from J, the junction contained 1 base not matched to a gene. This CDR3 spans 13 amino acids. Germline CDR1 reads DFQATT; CDR2 reads SNEGSKA (reference sequence). The CDR3 bases are TGCAGTGCTAATAGCGGGGGCACAGATACGCAGTATTTT. It specifies CSANSGGTDTQYF.

A note on this clonotype: One junction end does not reproduce the germline sequence, and a read error may be involved. The chain employs TRBV5-1 and TRBJ1-1, with a tentative D call TRBD1 (5 bases). The CDR3 extends over 13 amino acids. The germline V gene encodes CDR1 SGHRS and CDR2 YFSETQ. CDR3 region: CAGREAVNTEAFF. The CDR3 DNA reads as TGCGCCGGCAGGGAGGCTGTGAACACTGAAGCTTTCTTT.

This clonotype was recorded at least ten times. Written as DNA, the CDR3 is TGTGCCAGCAGTTTCACGTGGGTGGACGAGCAGTACTTC. It encodes CASSFTWVDEQYF. This sequence joins TRBV12-3 or TRBV12-4 and TRBJ2-7; no firm D call. Between the trimmed V and J ends, which lost 3 bases and 5 bases, there was a span of 11 bases. The CDR3 extends over 13 amino acids.

The chain combines TRBV20-1 with TRBJ2-3; D is ambiguous. The CDR3 sequence is 13 residues long. In germline, CDR1 is DFQATT, CDR2 SNEGSKA (reference sequence). Trimming cost V 0 bases and J 5 bases, with 9 bases left between them. CDR3 coding DNA: TGCAGTGCTAGAGATGGTCAACGAGATACGCAGTATTTT. This gives the protein CSARDGQRDTQYF.

This clonotype was detected ten times or more. The chain links TRBV6-2 or TRBV6-3 to TRBJ1-1, with D unresolved. The germline V gene encodes CDR1 MNHEY and CDR2 SVGEGT. Trimming pared 5 bases from V and 0 bases from J, leaving 7 bases between. The CDR3 has 13 amino acids. CDR3 coding DNA: TGTGCCAGCAGTGTACAGCTGAACACTGAAGCTTTCTTT. This gives the protein CASSVQLNTEAFF.

This clonotype came up many times. V is TRBV29-1 and J is TRBJ2-3; D is perhaps TRBD2 (7 bases). The CDR3 loop spans 13 amino acids. Germline V gene sequence: CDR1 SQVTM, CDR2 ANQGSEA. The ends were cut back, 4 bases at V and 5 bases at J, with 13 bases in the middle. The CDR3 loop reads CSVVAGARDTQYF. In DNA, the CDR3 is TGCAGCGTTGTGGCGGGGGCTAGAGATACGCAGTATTTT.

This clonotype was seen repeatedly, ten times or more. The chain has TRBV7-9 and TRBJ2-4; unclear D gene. Germline V CDR1 and CDR2: SEHNR, FQNEAQ (reference sequence). The CDR3 is 12 residues long. V gave up 7 bases and J gave up 6 bases, with 10 bases separating them. CDR3 region: CASTNLGNIQYF. DNA of the CDR3: TGTGCCAGCACCAACCTCGGAAACATTCAGTACTTC.

This clonotype was observed at least ten times. V and J are TRBV14 and TRBJ2-7; 7 bases line up with TRBD2. In germline, CDR1 is SGHDN, CDR2 FVKESK. The CDR3 length is 15 residues. V dropped 4 bases and J dropped 0; count of bases not matched to a gene: 6. CDR3 nucleotide sequence: TGTGCCAGCAGCCCGGCTAGCGGAATCTCCTACGAGCAGTACTTC. Translated: CASSPASGISYEQYF.

A note on this clonotype: A far larger clone is off by one base, so a read error is likely. The chain carries TRBV26 and TRBJ2-3; TRBD2, the table's D call, was not compared with the DNA. TRBV26 is an annotated pseudogene. The CDR3 length is 15 residues. Here the CDR3 DNA reads TGTGCCAGCAGTTTAGTAGCGGGAGAAACAGATACGCAGTATTTT. Its translation is CASSLVAGETDTQYF.